This TCR beta chain comes out of a study of T-cell reconstitution after alpha-beta-depleted transplantation in children. The study's findings and limits: Newly produced T cells mostly provided counts and TCRbeta diversity after one year, as hyperexpanded clones declined. In patients about two months after transplant, alpha-beta T cells reportedly arose from several hundred expanded graft clones. The high TCRbeta diversity at day 60 in some patients came from surviving recipient T cells and thymic progenitors.

Construction of the TCRbeta library involved unique molecular identifiers. From the PCR reads, TCRdb called clonotypes with MiXCR, one entry per CDR3 protein. The sample consists of hundreds of thousands of distinct CDR3 sequences, 6% to 10% of them appearing once. V was pared by 2 bases and J by 4 bases, with 17 bases between. Germline-derived CDR1 and CDR2 are LGHDT and YNNKEL (reference sequence). This CDR3 contains 16 residues. This clonotype showed up just a few times. Its antigen is unidentified. The material sequenced was peripheral blood, taken 360 days after TCRalphabeta/CD19-depleted stem cell transplant. This TCR derives from a female patient between 2 and 15 years old who had a stem cell transplant for Fanconi anemia, so the T cells may come from the graft donor. J is TRBJ1-2 and V is TRBV3-1; no clear D gene. The CDR3 nucleotides are TGTGCCAGCAGCCAATCCCCATTATCGGCGGCCTATGGCTACACCTTC. Translation gives CASSQSPLSAAYGYTF.